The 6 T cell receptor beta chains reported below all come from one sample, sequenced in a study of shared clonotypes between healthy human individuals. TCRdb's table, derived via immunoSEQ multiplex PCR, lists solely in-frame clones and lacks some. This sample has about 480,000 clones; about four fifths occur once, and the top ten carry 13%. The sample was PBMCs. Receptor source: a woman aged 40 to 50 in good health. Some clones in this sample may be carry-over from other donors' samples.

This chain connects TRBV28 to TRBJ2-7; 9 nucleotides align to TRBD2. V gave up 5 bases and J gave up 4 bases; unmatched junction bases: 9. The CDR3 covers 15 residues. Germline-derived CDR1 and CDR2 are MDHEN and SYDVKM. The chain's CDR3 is CASSPPPSGVYEQYF. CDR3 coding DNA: TGTGCCAGCAGTCCCCCCCCTAGCGGGGTGTACGAGCAGTACTTC.

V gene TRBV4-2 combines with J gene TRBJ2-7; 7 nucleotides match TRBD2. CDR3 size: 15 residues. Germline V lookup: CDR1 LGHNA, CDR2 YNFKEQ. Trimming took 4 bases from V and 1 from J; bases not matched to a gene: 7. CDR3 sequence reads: CASSPYLAASYEQYF. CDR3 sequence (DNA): TGTGCCAGCAGCCCCTACCTAGCGGCGTCCTACGAGCAGTACTTC.

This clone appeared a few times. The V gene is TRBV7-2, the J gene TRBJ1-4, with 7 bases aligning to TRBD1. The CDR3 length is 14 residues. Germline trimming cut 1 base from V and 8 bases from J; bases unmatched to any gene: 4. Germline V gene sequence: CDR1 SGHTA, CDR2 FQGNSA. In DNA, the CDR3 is TGTGCCAGCAGCTTAGTGGTGACAGGGGAAAAACTGTTTTTT. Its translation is CASSLVVTGEKLFF.

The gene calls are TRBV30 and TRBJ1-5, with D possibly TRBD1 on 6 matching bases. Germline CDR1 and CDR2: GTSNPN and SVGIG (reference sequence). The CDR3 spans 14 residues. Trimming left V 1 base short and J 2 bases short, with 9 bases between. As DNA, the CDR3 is TGTGCCTGGAGTGCCGCAGGGGGCAATCAGCCCCAGCATTTT. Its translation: CAWSAAGGNQPQHF.

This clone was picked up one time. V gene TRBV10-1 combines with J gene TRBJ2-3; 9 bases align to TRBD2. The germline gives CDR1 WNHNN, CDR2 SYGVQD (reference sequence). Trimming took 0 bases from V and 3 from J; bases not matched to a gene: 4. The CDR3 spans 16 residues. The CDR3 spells CASSESSGRGTDTQYF. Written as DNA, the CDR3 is TGCGCCAGCAGTGAGTCTAGCGGGAGAGGGACAGATACGCAGTATTTT.

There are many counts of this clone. CDR3 protein: CASSYERESYNEQFF. CDR3 in DNA: TGTGCCAGCAGCTACGAGCGGGAGTCCTACAATGAGCAGTTCTTC. V gene TRBV6-6 combines with J gene TRBJ2-1; the match to TRBD2 covers 8 bases. CDR1 and CDR2 (germline): MNHNY, SVGAGI (reference sequence). V lost 6 bases, J lost 1 base, and 5 bases stayed unmatched. The CDR3 runs to 15 residues.